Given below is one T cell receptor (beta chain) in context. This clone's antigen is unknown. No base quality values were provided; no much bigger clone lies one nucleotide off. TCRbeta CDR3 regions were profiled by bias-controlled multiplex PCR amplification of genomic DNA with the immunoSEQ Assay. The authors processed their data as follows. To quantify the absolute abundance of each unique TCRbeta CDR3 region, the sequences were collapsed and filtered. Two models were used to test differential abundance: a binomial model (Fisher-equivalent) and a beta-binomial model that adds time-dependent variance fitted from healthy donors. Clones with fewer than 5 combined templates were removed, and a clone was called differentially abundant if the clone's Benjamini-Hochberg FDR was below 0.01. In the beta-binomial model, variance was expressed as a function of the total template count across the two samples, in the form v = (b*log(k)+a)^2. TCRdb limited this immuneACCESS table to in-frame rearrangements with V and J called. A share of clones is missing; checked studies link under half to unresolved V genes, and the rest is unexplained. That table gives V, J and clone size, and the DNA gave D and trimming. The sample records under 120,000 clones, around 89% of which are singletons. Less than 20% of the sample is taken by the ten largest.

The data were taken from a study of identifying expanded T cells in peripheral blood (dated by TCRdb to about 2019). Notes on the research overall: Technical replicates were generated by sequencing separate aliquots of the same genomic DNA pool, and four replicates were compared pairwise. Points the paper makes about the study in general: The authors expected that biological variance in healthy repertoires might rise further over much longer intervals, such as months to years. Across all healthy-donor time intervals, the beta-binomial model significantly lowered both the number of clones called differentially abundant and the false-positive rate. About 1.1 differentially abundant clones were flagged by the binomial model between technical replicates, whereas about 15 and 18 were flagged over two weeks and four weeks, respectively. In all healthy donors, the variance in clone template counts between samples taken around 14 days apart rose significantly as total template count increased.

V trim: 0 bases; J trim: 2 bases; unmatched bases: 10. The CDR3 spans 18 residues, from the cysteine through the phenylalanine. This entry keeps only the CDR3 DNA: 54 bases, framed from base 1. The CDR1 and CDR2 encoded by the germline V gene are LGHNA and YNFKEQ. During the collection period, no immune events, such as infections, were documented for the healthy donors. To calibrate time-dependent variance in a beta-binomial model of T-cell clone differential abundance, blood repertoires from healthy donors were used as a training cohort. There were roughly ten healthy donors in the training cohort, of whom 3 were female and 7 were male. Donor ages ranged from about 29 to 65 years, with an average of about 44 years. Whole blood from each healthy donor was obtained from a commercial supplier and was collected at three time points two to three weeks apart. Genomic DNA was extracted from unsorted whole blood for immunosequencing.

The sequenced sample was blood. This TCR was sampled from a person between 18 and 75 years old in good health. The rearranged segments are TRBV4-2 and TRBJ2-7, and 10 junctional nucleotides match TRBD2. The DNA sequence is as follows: TGTGCCAGCAGCCAAGATTTTTGGGCTAGCGGGGGCCCCTACGAGCAGTACTTC. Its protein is CASSQDFWASGGPYEQYF.